The entry that follows covers one TCR beta chain sequence. Treatment denoted: randomized to nivolumab then ipilimumab (arm A) or the reverse (arm B). None of the patients previously received DNA-damaging chemotherapy. From thawed PBMCs, live CD3+CD8+ cells negative for CD19 and CD56 were sorted. The sample comes from a study of sequential checkpoint blockade in melanoma. Study information: After both sequences, patients received maintenance nivolumab.

Germline CDR1 reads LGHNA; CDR2 reads YNFKEQ. This CDR3 region has 18 residues. The J segment lost 2 bases and the V segment lost 0 bases, leaving 11 bases of the junction unmatched. The method was immunoSEQ multiplex PCR; TCRdb's version includes in-frame clones alone and lacks a portion of them. The sample contains fewer than 50,000 clones, more than 70% of which appear only once. Here the sequenced sample was CD8+ T cells sorted from blood (inferred from file names), taken from a patient given nivolumab and ipilimumab in sequence. The TCR sequence derives from a human donor with melanoma. The chain is built from TRBV4-2 and TRBJ2-3, with 7 bases aligning to TRBD2. For the CDR3, the DNA is TGTGCCAGCAGCCAAGAACAACAGTGGGGAGGGGACACAGATACGCAGTATTTT. Residues: CASSQEQQWGGDTDTQYF.